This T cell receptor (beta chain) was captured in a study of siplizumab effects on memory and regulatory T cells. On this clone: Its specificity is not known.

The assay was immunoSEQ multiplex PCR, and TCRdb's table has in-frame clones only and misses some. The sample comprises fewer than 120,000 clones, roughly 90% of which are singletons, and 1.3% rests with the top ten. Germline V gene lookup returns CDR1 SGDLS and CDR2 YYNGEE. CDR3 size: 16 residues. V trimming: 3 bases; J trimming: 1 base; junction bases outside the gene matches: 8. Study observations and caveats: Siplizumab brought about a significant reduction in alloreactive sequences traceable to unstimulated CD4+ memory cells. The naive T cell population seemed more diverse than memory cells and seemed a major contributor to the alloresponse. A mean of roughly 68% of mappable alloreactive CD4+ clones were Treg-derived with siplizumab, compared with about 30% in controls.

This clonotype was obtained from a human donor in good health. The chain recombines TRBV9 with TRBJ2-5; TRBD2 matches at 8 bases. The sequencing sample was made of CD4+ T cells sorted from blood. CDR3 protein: CASSARGGQSQETQYF. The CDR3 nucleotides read TGTGCCAGCAGCGCCCGGGGGGGGCAGTCCCAAGAGACCCAGTACTTC.